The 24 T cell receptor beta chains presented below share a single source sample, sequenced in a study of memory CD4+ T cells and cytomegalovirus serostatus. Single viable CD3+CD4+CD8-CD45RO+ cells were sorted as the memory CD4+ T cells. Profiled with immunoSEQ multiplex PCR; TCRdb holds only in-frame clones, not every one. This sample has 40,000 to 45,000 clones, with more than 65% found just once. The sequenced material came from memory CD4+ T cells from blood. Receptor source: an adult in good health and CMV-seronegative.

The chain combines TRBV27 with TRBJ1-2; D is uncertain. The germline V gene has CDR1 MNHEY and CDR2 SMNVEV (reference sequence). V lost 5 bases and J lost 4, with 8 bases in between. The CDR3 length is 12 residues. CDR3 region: CASSQELYGYTF. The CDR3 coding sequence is TGTGCCAGCAGTCAAGAACTCTATGGCTACACCTTC.

CDR3 in amino acids: CASNLGPGQKTQYF. DNA of the CDR3: TGCGCCAGCAATCTGGGACCGGGGCAGAAGACCCAGTACTTC. This chain connects TRBV5-1 to TRBJ2-5; D is possibly TRBD1 or TRBD2 (5 bases each). The germline V gene has CDR1 SGHRS and CDR2 YFSETQ. Trimming pared 6 bases from V and 6 bases from J, leaving 18 bases between. This CDR3 contains 14 residues.

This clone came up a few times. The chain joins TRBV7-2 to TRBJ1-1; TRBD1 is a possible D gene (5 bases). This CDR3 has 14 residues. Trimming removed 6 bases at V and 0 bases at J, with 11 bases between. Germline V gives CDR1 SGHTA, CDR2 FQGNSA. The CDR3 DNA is TGTGCCAGCAGTAAAGGGACTTTGAACACTGAAGCTTTCTTT. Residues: CASSKGTLNTEAFF.

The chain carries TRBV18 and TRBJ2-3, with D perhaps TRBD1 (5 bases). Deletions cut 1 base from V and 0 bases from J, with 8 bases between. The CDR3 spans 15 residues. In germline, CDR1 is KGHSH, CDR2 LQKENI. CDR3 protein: CASSPQDISTDTQYF. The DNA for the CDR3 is TGTGCCAGCTCACCACAGGACATAAGCACAGATACGCAGTATTTT. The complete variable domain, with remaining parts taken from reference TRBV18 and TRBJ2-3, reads NAGVMQNPRHLVRRRGQEARLRCSPMKGHSHVYWYRQLPEEGLKFMVYLQKENIIDESGMPKERFSAEFPKEGPSILRIQQVVRGDSAAYFCASSPQDISTDTQYFGPGTRLTVL.

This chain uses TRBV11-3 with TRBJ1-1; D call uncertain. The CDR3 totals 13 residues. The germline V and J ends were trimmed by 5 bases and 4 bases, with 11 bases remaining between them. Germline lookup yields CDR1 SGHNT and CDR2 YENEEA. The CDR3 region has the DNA TGTGCCAGCAGCCGAGATACATCCACTGAAGCTTTCTTT. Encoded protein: CASSRDTSTEAFF.

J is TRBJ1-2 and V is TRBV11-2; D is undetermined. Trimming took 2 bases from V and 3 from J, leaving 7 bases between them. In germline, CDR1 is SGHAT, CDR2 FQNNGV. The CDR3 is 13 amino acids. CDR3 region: CASSLQVYYGYTF. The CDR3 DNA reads TGTGCCAGCAGCTTACAGGTGTACTATGGCTACACCTTC.

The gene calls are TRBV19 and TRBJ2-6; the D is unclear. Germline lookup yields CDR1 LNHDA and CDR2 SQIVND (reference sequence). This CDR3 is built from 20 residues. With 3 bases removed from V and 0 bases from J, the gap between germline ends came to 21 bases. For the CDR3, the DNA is TGTGCCAGTAGTATTATCTTGAGTAGGAGACGGAACTCTGGGGCCAACGTCCTGACTTTC. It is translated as CASSIILSRRRNSGANVLTF.

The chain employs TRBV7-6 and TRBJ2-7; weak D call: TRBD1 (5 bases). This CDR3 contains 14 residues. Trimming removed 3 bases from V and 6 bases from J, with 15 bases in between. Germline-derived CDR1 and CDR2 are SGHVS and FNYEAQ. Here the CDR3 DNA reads TGTGCCAGCAGCTTGCAGGGTGGGGTGGGCGAGCAGTACTTC. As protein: CASSLQGGVGEQYF.

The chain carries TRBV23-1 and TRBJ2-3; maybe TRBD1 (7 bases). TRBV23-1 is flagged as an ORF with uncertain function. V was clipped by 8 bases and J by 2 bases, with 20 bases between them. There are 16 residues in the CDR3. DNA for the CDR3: TGCGCCAGCCGTCCCAGAGGGGGCGGGGACACAGATACGCAGTATTTT. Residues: CASRPRGGGDTDTQYF.

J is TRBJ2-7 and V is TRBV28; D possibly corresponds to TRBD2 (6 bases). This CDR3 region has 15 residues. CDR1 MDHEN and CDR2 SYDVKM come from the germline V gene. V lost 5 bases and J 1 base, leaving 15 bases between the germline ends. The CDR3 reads CASSPPGLASYEQYF. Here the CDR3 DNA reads TGTGCCAGCAGTCCACCGGGACTCGCGTCCTACGAGCAGTACTTC.

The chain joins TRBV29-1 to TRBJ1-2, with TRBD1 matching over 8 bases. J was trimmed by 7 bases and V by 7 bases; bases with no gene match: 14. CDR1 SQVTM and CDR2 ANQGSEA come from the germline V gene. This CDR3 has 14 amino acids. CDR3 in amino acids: CSARSRQGHVGYTF. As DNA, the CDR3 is TGCAGCGCGAGGTCGAGACAGGGGCATGTTGGCTACACCTTC.

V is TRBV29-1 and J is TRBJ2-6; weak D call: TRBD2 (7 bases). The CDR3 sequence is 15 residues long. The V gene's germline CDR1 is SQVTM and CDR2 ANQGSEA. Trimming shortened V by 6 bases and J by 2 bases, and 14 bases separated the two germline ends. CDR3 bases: TGCAGCGTACGGGACTACAGGGCTGGGGCCAACGTCCTGACTTTC. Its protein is CSVRDYRAGANVLTF.

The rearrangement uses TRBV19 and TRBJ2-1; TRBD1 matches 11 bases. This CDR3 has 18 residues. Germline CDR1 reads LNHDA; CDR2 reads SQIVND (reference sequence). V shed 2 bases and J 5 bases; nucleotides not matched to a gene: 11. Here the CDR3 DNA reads TGTGCCAGTAGTATAAGCGGTGCGGGACAGGGGGTAGACAATGAGCAGTTCTTC. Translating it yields CASSISGAGQGVDNEQFF.

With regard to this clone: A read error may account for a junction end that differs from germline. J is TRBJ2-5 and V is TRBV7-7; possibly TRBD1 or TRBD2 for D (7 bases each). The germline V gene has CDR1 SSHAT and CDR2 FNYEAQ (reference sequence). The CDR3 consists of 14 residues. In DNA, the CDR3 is TGTGCTAGCAGCGGGACAGCCTTGGGGGAGACCCAGTACTTC. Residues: CASSGTALGETQYF.

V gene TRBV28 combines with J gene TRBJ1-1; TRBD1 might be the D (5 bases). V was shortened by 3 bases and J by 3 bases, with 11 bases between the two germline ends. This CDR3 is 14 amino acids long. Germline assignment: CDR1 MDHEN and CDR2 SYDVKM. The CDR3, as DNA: TGTGCCAGCAGTTTCGAAAGGGACCACACTGAAGCTTTCTTT. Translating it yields CASSFERDHTEAFF.

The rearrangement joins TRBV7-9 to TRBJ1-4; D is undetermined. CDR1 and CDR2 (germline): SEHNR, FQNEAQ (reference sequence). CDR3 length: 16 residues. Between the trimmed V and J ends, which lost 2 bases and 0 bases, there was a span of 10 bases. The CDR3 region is CASSLISWATNEKLFF. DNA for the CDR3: TGTGCCAGCAGCTTAATATCATGGGCAACTAATGAAAAACTGTTTTTT.

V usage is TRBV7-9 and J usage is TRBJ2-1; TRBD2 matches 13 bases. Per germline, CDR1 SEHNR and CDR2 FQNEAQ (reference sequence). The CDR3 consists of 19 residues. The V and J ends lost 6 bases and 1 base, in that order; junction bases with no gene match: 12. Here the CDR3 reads CASSSTSGGAVSSYNEQFF. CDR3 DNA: TGTGCCAGCAGTTCTACTAGCGGGGGGGCCGTATCTTCCTACAATGAGCAGTTCTTC.

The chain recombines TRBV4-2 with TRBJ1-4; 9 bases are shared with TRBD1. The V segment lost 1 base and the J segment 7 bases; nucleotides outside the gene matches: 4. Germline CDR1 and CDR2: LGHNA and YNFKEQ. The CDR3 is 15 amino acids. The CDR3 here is CASSQGTGVAEKLFF. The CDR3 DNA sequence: TGTGCCAGCAGCCAAGGGACAGGGGTGGCTGAAAAACTGTTTTTT.

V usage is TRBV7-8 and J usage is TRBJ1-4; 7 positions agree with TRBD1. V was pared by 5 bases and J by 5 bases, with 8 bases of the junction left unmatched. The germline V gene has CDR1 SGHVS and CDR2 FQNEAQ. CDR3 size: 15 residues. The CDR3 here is CASSLDRVINEKLFF. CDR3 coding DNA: TGTGCCAGCAGCCTCGACAGGGTAATAAATGAAAAACTGTTTTTT.

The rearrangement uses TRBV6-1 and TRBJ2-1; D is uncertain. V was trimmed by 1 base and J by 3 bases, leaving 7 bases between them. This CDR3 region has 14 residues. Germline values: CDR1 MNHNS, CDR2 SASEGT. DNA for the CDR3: TGTGCCAGCAGTGAAGAAGTATACTACAATGAGCAGTTCTTC. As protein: CASSEEVYYNEQFF.

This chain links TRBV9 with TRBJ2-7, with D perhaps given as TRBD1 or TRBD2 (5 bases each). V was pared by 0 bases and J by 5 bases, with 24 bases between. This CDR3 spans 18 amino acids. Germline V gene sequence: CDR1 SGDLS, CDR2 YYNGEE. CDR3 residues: CASSVAPPGTAAQDEQYF. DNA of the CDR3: TGTGCCAGCAGCGTAGCCCCCCCCGGGACGGCAGCTCAGGACGAGCAGTACTTC.

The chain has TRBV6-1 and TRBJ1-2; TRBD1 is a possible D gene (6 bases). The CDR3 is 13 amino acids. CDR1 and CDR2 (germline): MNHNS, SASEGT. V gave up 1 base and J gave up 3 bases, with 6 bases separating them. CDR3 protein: CASSEEGDYGYTF. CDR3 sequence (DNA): TGTGCCAGCAGTGAAGAGGGGGACTATGGCTACACCTTC.

The CDR3 nucleotides are TGTGCCAGCAGCTTGGAGGAGGGTGAAAAACTGTTTTTT. This encodes CASSLEEGEKLFF. The V call is TRBV11-3, the J call TRBJ1-4; D is unresolved. Germline CDR1 and CDR2: SGHNT and YENEEA. The CDR3 sequence is 13 residues long. Trimming took off 3 bases at V and 7 bases at J, with 9 bases between the two ends.

The CDR3 loop is CASSDGQGSGNTIYF. CDR3 DNA: TGTGCCAGCTCAGATGGACAGGGGTCTGGAAACACCATATATTTT. This sequence joins TRBV18 and TRBJ1-3; TRBD1 agrees at 9 bases. The germline V gene encodes CDR1 KGHSH and CDR2 LQKENI. The CDR3 length is 15 residues. Losses at the gene ends were 5 bases for V and 1 base for J; bases not matched to a gene: 3.